This T cell receptor (beta chain) was found in a study of T cell responses to AZD1222 COVID-19 vaccine. Study observations and caveats: Vaccine-associated CD4 TCRs spanned spike, dominant at 160-218 and 743-854. Mostly white British, mostly female donors; authors suggested clonal diversity may be underestimated.

Remarks on this clone: Its target is not known.

Repertoires were generated with immunoSEQ multiplex PCR, while TCRdb's copy carries only in-frame clones and drops some. The sample shows approximately 73,000 clones, 80% to 85% of them seen only once. Germline V gives CDR1 MGHRA, CDR2 YSYEKL. The CDR3 runs to 14 residues. V was shortened by 4 bases and J by 0 bases, with 8 bases between the two germline ends. This chain connects TRBV4-1 to TRBJ2-3, with a weak D call TRBD2 (6 bases). Sequencing used peripheral blood, obtained on day 0 of AZD1222 vaccination. This clonotype originated in an adult in good health. As DNA, the CDR3 is TGCGCCAGCAGCCTCGGGGGTAGCACAGATACGCAGTATTTT. Translating it yields CASSLGGSTDTQYF.